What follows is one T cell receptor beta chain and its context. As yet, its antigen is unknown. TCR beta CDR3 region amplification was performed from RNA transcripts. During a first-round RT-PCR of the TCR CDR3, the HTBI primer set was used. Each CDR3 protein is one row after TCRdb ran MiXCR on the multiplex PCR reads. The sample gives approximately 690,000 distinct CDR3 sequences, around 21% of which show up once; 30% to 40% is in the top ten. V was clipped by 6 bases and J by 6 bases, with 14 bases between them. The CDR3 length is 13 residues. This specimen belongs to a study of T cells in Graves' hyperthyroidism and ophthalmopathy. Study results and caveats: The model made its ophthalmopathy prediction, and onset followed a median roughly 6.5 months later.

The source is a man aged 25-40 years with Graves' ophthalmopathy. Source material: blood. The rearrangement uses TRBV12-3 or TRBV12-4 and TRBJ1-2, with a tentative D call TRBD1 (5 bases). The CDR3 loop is CASSPGAGDGYTF. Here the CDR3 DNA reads TGTGCCAGCAGCCCTGGAGCGGGGGATGGCTACACCTTC.